This TCR beta chain was recovered during a study of blood T cell repertoires in COVID-19. Study overall: Sites across the United States, Italy and Spain contributed samples from acute and convalescent COVID-19.

Original handling: Reference gene primers were amplified, and this amplification served to estimate nucleated cell counts. Libraries were prepared by immunoSEQ multiplex PCR; TCRdb keeps only in-frame clonotypes and omits some of them. V, J and clone size were drawn from that table, and D and trimming were deduced from the DNA. This table holds about 65,000 clones, 90% to 95% found once. The germline V gene has CDR1 SGHRS and CDR2 YFSETQ. V lost 0 bases to trimming and J lost 6 bases, with 10 bases between them. CDR3 length equals 13 residues. V is TRBV5-1 and J is TRBJ2-7; possibly TRBD2 for D (7 bases). Sequenced material: peripheral blood. The TCR sequence derives from a man between 70 and 80 years old with active COVID-19. For the CDR3, the DNA is TGCGCCAGCAGCTTGGCTAGGGGGGGCGAGCAGTACTTC. As protein: CASSLARGGEQYF.